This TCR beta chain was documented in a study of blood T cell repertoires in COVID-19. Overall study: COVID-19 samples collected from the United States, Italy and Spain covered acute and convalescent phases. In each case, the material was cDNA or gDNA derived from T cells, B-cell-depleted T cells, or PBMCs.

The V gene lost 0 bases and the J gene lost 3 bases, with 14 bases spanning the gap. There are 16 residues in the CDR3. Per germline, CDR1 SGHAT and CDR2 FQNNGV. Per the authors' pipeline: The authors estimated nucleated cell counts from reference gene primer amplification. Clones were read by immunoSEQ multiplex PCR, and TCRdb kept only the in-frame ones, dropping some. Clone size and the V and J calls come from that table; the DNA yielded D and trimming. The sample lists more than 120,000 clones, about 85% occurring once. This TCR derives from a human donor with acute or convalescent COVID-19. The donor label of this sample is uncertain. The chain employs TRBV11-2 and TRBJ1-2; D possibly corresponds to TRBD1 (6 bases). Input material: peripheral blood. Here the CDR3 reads CASSLDLVRGDYGYTF. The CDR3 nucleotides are TGTGCCAGCAGCTTAGATCTAGTCAGGGGAGACTATGGCTACACCTTC. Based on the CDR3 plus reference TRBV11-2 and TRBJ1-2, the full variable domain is EAGVAQSPRYKIIEKRQSVAFWCNPISGHATLYWYQQILGQGPKLLIQFQNNGVVDDSQLPKDRFSAERLKGVDSTLKIQPAKLEDSAVYLCASSLDLVRGDYGYTFGSGTRLTVV.